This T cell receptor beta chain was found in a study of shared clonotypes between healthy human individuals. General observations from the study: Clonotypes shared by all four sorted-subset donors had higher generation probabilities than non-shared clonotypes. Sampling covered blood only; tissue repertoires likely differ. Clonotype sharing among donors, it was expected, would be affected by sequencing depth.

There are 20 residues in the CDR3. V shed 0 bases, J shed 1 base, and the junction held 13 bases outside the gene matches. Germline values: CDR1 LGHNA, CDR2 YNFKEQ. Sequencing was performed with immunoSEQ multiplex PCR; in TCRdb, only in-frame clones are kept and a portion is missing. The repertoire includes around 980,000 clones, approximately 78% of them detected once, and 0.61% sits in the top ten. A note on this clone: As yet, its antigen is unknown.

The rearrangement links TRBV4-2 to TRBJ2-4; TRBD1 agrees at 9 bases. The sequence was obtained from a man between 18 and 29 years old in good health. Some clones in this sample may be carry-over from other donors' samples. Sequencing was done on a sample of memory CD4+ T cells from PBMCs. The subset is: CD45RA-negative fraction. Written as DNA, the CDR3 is TGTGCCAGCAGCCAAGATTGGTGGACAGGGGCCGCCCCCGCCAAAAACATTCAGTACTTC. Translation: CASSQDWWTGAAPAKNIQYF.